These T cell receptor beta chains were read from a single sample in a study of T-cell memory formation after mild COVID-19. MiXCR, applied by TCRdb to the 5' RACE reads, yields one record per CDR3 protein. The table has 95,000 to 120,000 distinct CDR3 sequences, approximately 21% seen once; the top ten hold about 38%. Sequenced: PBMCs or a T cell subset sorted from them (not recorded which). The receptors shown here come from a man aged 18 to 29 who had mild COVID-19 (a few samples of this study predate the infection). Cell type and time point are not known. Both conserved end residues are part of each CDR3. D genes are given only for firm matches. Rows give clone size only sometimes, using once, few, many, or a class for an expanded clone.

CDR3aa: CSASRDRVYNSPLHF
CDR3nt: TGCAGTGCTAGCCGGGACAGAGTTTATAATTCACCCCTCCACTTT
j_gene: TRBJ1-6
d_gene: TRBD1
v_gene: TRBV20-1
abundance: few

CDR3aa: CASRLVAGELFF
CDR3nt: TGTGCCAGTAGACTAGTAGCCGGGGAGCTGTTTTTT
j_gene: TRBJ2-2
d_gene: NA
v_gene: TRBV19
abundance: few

CDR3aa: CASSLGPGGTDTQYF
CDR3nt: TGTGCCAGCAGCTTAGGGCCGGGCGGCACAGATACGCAGTATTTT
j_gene: TRBJ2-3
d_gene: NA
v_gene: TRBV13
abundance: NA

CDR3aa: CAISESSVETQYF
CDR3nt: TGTGCCATCAGTGAGTCCAGCGTGGAGACCCAGTACTTC
j_gene: TRBJ2-5
d_gene: NA
v_gene: TRBV10-3
abundance: few

CDR3aa: CSVLTEVQGNQPQHF
CDR3nt: TGCAGCGTCCTCACCGAGGTTCAGGGAAATCAGCCCCAGCATTTT
j_gene: TRBJ1-5
d_gene: NA
v_gene: TRBV29-1
abundance: NA

CDR3aa: CASSPLGGRVTDTQYF
CDR3nt: TGTGCCAGCTCGCCCCTCGGGGGACGGGTCACAGATACGCAGTATTTT
j_gene: TRBJ2-3
d_gene: NA
v_gene: TRBV18
abundance: few

CDR3aa: CASSPQPAASNTEAFF
CDR3nt: TGTGCCAGCAGCCCCCAACCCGCGGCGAGTAACACTGAAGCTTTCTTT
j_gene: TRBJ1-1
d_gene: NA
v_gene: TRBV7-9
abundance: NA

CDR3aa: CASSFSLPGGGYTF
CDR3nt: TGTGCCAGCAGTTTCTCCCTCCCGGGTGGAGGCTACACCTTC
j_gene: TRBJ1-2
d_gene: NA
v_gene: TRBV12-3/TRBV12-4
abundance: NA

CDR3aa: CASSLPAARLAGKGNEQFF
CDR3nt: TGTGCCAGCAGCTTGCCCGCAGCCAGACTAGCGGGGAAAGGCAATGAGCAGTTCTTC
j_gene: TRBJ2-1
d_gene: TRBD2
v_gene: TRBV7-9
abundance: NA

CDR3aa: CASSQGADYGYTF
CDR3nt: TGCGCCAGCAGCCAAGGGGCCGATTATGGCTACACCTTC
j_gene: TRBJ1-2
d_gene: NA
v_gene: TRBV4-1
abundance: NA

CDR3aa: CSVPDRESYGYTF
CDR3nt: TGCAGCGTCCCGGACAGGGAATCCTATGGCTACACCTTC
j_gene: TRBJ1-2
d_gene: TRBD1
v_gene: TRBV29-1
abundance: NA